Only one count was recorded for the clone carrying this T cell receptor beta chain. The data were obtained in a study of control samples from healthy donors and cancer patients. CDR3 length: 15 amino acids. With 0 bases removed from V and 4 bases from J, the gap between germline ends came to 12 bases. The germline gives CDR1 SGDLS, CDR2 YYNGEE. TCRdb keeps only in-frame clones here, not all; method: immunoSEQ multiplex PCR. The sample holds some 140,000 clones; roughly 89% are singletons and the top ten take about 11%. The chain has TRBV9 and TRBJ2-3; possible D gene TRBD1, 5 bases. The sequenced sample consisted of blood. The clonotype comes from a man aged 25-45 years in good health. The CDR3 bases are TGTGCCAGCAGCGTAGATGGCAGGGCCCCAGATACGCAGTATTTT. It yields the protein CASSVDGRAPDTQYF.